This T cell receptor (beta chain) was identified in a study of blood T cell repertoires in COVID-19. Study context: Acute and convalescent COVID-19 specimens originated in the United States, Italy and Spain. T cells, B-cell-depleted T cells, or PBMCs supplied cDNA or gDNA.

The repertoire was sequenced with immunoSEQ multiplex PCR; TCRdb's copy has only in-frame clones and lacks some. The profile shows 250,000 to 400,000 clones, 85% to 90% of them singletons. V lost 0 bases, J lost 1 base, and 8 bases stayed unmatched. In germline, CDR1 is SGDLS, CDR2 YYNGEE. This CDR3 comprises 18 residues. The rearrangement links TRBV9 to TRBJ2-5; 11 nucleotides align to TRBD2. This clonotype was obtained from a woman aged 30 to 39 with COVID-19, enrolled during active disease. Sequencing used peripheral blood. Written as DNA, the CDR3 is TGTGCCAGCAGCGTAGAACTAGCGGGAGTAAGGGGCCAAGAGACCCAGTACTTC. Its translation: CASSVELAGVRGQETQYF. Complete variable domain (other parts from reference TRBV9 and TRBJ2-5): DSGVTQTPKHLITATGQRVTLRCSPRSGDLSVYWYQQSLDQGLQFLIQYYNGEERAKGNILERFSAQQFPDLHSELNLSSLELGDSALYFCASSVELAGVRGQETQYFGPGTRLLVL.